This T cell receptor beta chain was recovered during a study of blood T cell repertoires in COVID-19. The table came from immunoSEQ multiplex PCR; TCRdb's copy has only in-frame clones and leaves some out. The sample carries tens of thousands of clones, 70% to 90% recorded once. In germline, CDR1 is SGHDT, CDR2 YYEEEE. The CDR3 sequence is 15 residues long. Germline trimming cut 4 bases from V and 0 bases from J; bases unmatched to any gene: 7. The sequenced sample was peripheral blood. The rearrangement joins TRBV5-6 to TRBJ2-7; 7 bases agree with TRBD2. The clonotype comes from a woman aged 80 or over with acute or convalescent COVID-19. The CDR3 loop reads CASSRLLAVSYEQYF. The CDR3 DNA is TGTGCCAGCAGCCGACTCCTAGCGGTCTCCTACGAGCAGTACTTC.